One and the same sample provided the 18 T cell receptor beta chains below, sequenced in a study of blood T cell repertoires in COVID-19. Generated by immunoSEQ multiplex PCR, the TCRdb table keeps only in-frame clones and is missing some. Of under 200,000 clones listed, roughly 87% are singletons. Sequenced input: PBMCs or T cells enriched from blood (not recorded which). These receptors originate from a woman between 50 and 59 years old who had recovered from COVID-19.

This clone has a single count. This chain joins TRBV4-2 and TRBJ2-2, with 10 bases fitting TRBD1. The germline CDR1 and CDR2 sequences are LGHNA and YNFKEQ. The J segment lost 4 bases and the V segment lost 0 bases, leaving 5 bases of the junction unmatched. The CDR3 length is 17 residues. The CDR3 region has the DNA TGTGCCAGCAGCCAAGATCAAGGGACAGGGGCCACCGGGGAGCTGTTTTTT. Translating gives CASSQDQGTGATGELFF.

This clone was picked up a small number of times. This chain joins TRBV4-1 and TRBJ2-1, with 10 bases matching TRBD2. Germline V gene data show CDR1 as MGHRA and CDR2 as YSYEKL. Trimming took 4 bases from V and 6 from J; bases not matched to a gene: 9. The CDR3 has 16 amino acids. This chain's CDR3 is CASSRGSLAGGNEQFF. The CDR3 DNA sequence: TGCGCCAGCAGCCGGGGGTCATTAGCGGGAGGCAATGAGCAGTTCTTC.

This chain links TRBV10-3 with TRBJ1-5; 7 bases are shared with TRBD1. The germline CDR1 and CDR2 sequences are ENHRY and SYGVKD. Trimming removed 8 bases from V and 3 bases from J; junction bases left unmatched: 10. This CDR3 contains 15 residues. CDR3 DNA: TGTGCCATCTCAAGGGCCGGGACAGACAATCAGCCCCAGCATTTT. Translation gives CAISRAGTDNQPQHF.

The rearrangement links TRBV3-1 (or the pseudogene TRBV3-2) to TRBJ1-2, with D tentatively TRBD1 (6 bases). Germline CDR1 LGHDT, CDR2 YNNKEL (reference sequence). Trimming left V 0 bases short and J 4 bases short, with 9 bases between. This CDR3 comprises 14 residues. CDR3 sequence: CASSQDGGLYGYTF. CDR3 sequence (DNA): TGTGCCAGCAGCCAAGACGGGGGGCTCTATGGCTACACCTTC.

The V call is TRBV11-2, the J call TRBJ2-2; TRBD1 is a possible D gene (5 bases). CDR1 and CDR2 (germline): SGHAT, FQNNGV. The CDR3 length is 13 residues. Trimming removed 0 bases from V and 6 bases from J, with 5 bases in between. The CDR3 bases are TGTGCCAGCAGCTTAGAGGGGCCCGGGGAGCTGTTTTTT. Residues: CASSLEGPGELFF.

The chain uses TRBV11-2 and TRBJ2-1; D remains unclear. CDR3 length equals 14 residues. Germline loops: CDR1 SGHAT, CDR2 FQNNGV. V lost 8 bases and J lost 2, with 13 bases in between. This CDR3 reads CASVRSSAYNEQFF. As DNA, the CDR3 is TGTGCCAGCGTTAGATCTTCGGCCTACAATGAGCAGTTCTTC.

This chain connects TRBV10-3 to TRBJ1-2; TRBD1 matches 12 bases. Germline values: CDR1 ENHRY, CDR2 SYGVKD. The CDR3 totals 16 residues. The ends lost 6 bases at V and 3 bases at J; junction bases unmatched: 8. CDR3 coding DNA: TGTGCCATCAGGACTTCGGGACAGGGGGCGGACTATGGCTACACCTTC. This encodes CAIRTSGQGADYGYTF.

The table lists this clone with a count of one. The CDR3, as DNA: TGTGCCAGCAGTCGTGGGAGGGCCTACGAGCAGTACTTC. It translates to CASSRGRAYEQYF. J is TRBJ2-7 and V is TRBV6-5; 7 bases are a match to TRBD2. The germline gives CDR1 MNHEY, CDR2 SVGAGI. The CDR3 has 13 amino acids. V lost 5 bases, J lost 2 bases, and 3 bases stayed unmatched.

V gene TRBV7-2 combines with J gene TRBJ2-5; 8 positions agree with TRBD2. This CDR3 contains 14 residues. V shed 5 bases and J 0 bases; nucleotides not matched to a gene: 2. Germline CDR1 and CDR2: SGHTA and FQGNSA. As DNA, the CDR3 is TGTGCCAGCAGCCGTAGCGGGAACCAAGAGACCCAGTACTTC. Amino acid sequence: CASSRSGNQETQYF.

The CDR3 coding sequence is TGTGCCAGTAATAATCAGGGGACCGCTGGGTATGGCTACACCTTC. Translated, it gives CASNNQGTAGYGYTF. The chain is built from TRBV19 and TRBJ1-2; D perhaps matches TRBD1 (6 bases). CDR1 LNHDA and CDR2 SQIVND come from the germline V gene (reference sequence). The CDR3 spans 15 residues. The germline V and J ends were trimmed by 7 bases and 5 bases, with 20 bases remaining between them.

The chain carries TRBV10-3 and TRBJ2-1; D gene ambiguous. V was cut by 3 bases and J by 6 bases, with 6 bases left in between. This CDR3 comprises 12 residues. The V gene's germline CDR1 is ENHRY and CDR2 SYGVKD. The CDR3 region has the DNA TGTGCCATCAGTGACGAGCGCAATGAGCAGTTCTTC. Translating gives CAISDERNEQFF.

This clone has a handful of counts. V gene TRBV19 combines with J gene TRBJ2-7; 12 nucleotides line up with TRBD2. The V and J ends lost 9 bases and 5 bases, in that order; junction bases with no gene match: 5. CDR1 and CDR2 (germline): LNHDA, SQIVND (reference sequence). The CDR3 totals 13 residues. CDR3 residues: CASRLAGVNEQYF. The CDR3 DNA reads as TGTGCCAGCCGACTAGCGGGAGTGAACGAGCAGTACTTC.

This chain uses TRBV10-1 with TRBJ1-2; 8 bases line up with TRBD1. V gave up 6 bases and J gave up 7 bases; unmatched junction bases: 10. Per the germline V gene, CDR1 is WNHNN and CDR2 is SYGVQD (reference sequence). The CDR3 is 14 amino acids. The CDR3, as DNA: TGCGCCAGCAGGGCCGGAGGACAGGGATGTGGCTACACCTTC. This translates into CASRAGGQGCGYTF.

The CDR3 region is CASSLALGTGSVQPQHF. CDR3 coding DNA: TGTGCCAGCAGCTTAGCCCTCGGGACAGGGTCGGTTCAGCCCCAGCATTTT. The genes are TRBV7-9 and TRBJ1-5, with 9 bases lining up with TRBD1. Germline CDR1 reads SEHNR; CDR2 reads FQNEAQ (reference sequence). V dropped 0 bases and J dropped 6; count of bases not matched to a gene: 9. This CDR3 has 17 residues.

J is TRBJ1-1 and V is TRBV14; D unresolved. Germline CDR1 SGHDN, CDR2 FVKESK. The ends were cut back, 2 bases at V and 1 base at J, with 14 bases in the middle. This CDR3 has 16 amino acids. CDR3: CASSQTPRGKNTEAFF. CDR3 DNA: TGTGCCAGCAGCCAAACCCCCCGGGGAAAGAACACTGAAGCTTTCTTT.

The chain couples TRBV19 to TRBJ2-5, with 8 nucleotides matching TRBD2. CDR1 and CDR2 (germline): LNHDA, SQIVND (reference sequence). The CDR3 loop spans 15 amino acids. Germline trimming cut 5 bases from V and 4 bases from J; bases unmatched to any gene: 9. DNA of the CDR3: TGTGCCAGTAGTGCTCCTAGCGGGTACGGAGAGACCCAGTACTTC. Translation: CASSAPSGYGETQYF.

As regards this clone: Other DNA sequences from this sample encode an identical CDR3 as well. The rearrangement uses TRBV5-5 and TRBJ2-7; D might be TRBD1 (6 bases). Trimming shortened V by 5 bases and J by 2 bases, and 11 bases separated the two germline ends. The CDR3 length is 13 residues. Germline CDR1 SGHKS, CDR2 YYEKEE (reference sequence). The CDR3 DNA is TGTGCCAGCAGTCAACAGGGCGCCTACGAGCAGTACTTC. This codes for CASSQQGAYEQYF.

The chain employs TRBV4-3 and TRBJ1-2; the D gene is possibly TRBD1 (5 bases). In germline, CDR1 is LGHNA, CDR2 YSLEER. This CDR3 region has 13 residues. V lost 1 base, J lost 8 bases, and 11 bases lay in between. The CDR3 region is CASSQASGRGYTF. Written as DNA, the CDR3 is TGCGCCAGCAGCCAAGCGTCAGGGCGCGGCTACACCTTC.